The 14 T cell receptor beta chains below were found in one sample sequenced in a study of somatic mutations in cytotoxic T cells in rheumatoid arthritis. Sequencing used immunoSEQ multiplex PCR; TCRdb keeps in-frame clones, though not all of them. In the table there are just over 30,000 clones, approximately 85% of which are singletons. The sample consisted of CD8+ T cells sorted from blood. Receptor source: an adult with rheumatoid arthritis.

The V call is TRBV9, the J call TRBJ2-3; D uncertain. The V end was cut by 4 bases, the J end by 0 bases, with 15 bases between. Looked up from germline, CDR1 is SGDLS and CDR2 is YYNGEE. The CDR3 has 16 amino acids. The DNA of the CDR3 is TGTGCCAGCAGCCCCCAAGGCGCGACTAGCACAGATACGCAGTATTTT. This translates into CASSPQGATSTDTQYF.

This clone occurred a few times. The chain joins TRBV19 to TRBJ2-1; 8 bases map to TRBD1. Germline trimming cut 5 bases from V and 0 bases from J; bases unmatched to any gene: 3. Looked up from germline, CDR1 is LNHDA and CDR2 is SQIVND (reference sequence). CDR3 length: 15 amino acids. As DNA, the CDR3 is TGTGCCAGTAGTTGGGACAGGAGCTCCTACAATGAGCAGTTCTTC. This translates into CASSWDRSSYNEQFF.

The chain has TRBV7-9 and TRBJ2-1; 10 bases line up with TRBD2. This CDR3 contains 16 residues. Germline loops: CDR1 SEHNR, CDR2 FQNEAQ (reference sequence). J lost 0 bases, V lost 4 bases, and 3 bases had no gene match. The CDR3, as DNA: TGTGCCAGCAGCTCTAGCGGGGGCCCCTCCTACAATGAGCAGTTCTTC. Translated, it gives CASSSSGGPSYNEQFF.

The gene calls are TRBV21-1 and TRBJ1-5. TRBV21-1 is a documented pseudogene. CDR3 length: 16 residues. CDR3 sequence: CASSNVWTWRNQPQHF. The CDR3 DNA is TGTGCCAGCAGCAACGTATGGACATGGAGGAATCAGCCCCAGCATTTT.

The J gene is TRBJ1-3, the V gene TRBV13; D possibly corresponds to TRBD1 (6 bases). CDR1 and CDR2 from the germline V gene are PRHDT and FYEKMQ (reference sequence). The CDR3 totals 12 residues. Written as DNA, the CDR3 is TGTGCTGGGGGCAACTCAGGAAACACCATATATTTT. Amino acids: CAGGNSGNTIYF.

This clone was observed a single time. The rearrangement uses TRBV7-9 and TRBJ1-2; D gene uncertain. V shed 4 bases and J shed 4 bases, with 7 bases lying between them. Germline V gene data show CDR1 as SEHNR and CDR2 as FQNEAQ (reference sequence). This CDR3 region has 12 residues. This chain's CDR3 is CASSSTPYGYTF. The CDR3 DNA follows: TGTGCCAGCAGCTCCACACCCTATGGCTACACCTTC.

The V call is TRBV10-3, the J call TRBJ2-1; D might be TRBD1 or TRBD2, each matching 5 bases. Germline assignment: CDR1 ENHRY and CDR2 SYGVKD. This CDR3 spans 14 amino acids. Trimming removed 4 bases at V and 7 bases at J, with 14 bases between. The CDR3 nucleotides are TGTGCCATCAGTGGGGAGACAGATTTGAATGAGCAGTTCTTC. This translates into CAISGETDLNEQFF.

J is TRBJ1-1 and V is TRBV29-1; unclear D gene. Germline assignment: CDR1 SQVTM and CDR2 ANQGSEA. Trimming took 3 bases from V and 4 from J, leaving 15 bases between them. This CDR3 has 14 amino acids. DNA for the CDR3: TGCAGCGTTGAGTGGGATCGGGGTGGCACTGAAGCTTTCTTT. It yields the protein CSVEWDRGGTEAFF.

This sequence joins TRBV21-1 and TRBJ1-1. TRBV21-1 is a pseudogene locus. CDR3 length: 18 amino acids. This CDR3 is CASSKISGEERFNTEAFF. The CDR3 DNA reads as TGTGCCAGCAGCAAAATTAGCGGGGAGGAGCGTTTTAACACTGAAGCTTTCTTT.

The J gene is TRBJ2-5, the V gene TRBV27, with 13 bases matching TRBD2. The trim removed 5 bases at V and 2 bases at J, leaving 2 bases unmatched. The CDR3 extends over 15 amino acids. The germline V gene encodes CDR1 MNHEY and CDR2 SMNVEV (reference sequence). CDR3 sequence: CASSPLAGGQETQYF. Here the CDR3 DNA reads TGTGCCAGCAGTCCACTAGCGGGAGGGCAAGAGACCCAGTACTTC.

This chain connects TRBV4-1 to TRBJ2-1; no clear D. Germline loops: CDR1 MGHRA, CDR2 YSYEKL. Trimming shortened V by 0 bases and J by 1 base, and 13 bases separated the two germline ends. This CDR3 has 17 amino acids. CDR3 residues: CASSQDLYAGSYNEQFF. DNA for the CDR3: TGCGCCAGCAGCCAAGATCTTTACGCCGGGTCCTACAATGAGCAGTTCTTC.

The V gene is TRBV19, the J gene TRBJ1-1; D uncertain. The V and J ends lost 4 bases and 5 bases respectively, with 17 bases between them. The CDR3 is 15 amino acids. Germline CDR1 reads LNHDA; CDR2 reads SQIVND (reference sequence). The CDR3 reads CASSTPPTGITEAFF. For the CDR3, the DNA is TGTGCCAGTAGTACTCCCCCGACGGGGATAACTGAAGCTTTCTTT.

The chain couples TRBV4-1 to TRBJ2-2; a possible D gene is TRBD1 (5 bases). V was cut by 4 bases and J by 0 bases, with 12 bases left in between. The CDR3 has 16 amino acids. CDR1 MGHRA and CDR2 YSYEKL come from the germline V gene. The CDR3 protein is CASSRRVQANTGELFF. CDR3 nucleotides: TGCGCCAGCAGCCGCAGGGTTCAGGCGAACACCGGGGAGCTGTTTTTT.

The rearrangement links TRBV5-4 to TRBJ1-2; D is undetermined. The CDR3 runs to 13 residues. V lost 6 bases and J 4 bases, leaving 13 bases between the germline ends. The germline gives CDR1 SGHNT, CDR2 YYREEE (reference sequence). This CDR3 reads CASTSESRYGYTF. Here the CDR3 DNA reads TGTGCCAGCACGAGTGAATCACGCTATGGCTACACCTTC.